This T cell receptor beta chain emerged from a study of blood T cell repertoires in COVID-19. Across the study: The cDNA or gDNA used as material had been derived from T cells, B-cell-depleted T cells, or PBMCs.

V gave up 2 bases and J gave up 3 bases, with 8 bases separating them. This CDR3 has 13 residues. Germline values: CDR1 SGHTA, CDR2 FQGNSA. TCRdb's table, derived via immunoSEQ multiplex PCR, lists solely in-frame clones and lacks some. The sample records approximately 52,000 clones, 90% being singletons. The sequenced sample was peripheral blood. The receptor's source is a human donor in a cohort sampled during active COVID-19. The chain is built from TRBV7-2 and TRBJ2-7, with D hard to call. The chain's CDR3 is CASSLHTFYEQYF. For the CDR3, the DNA is TGTGCCAGCAGCTTACACACCTTCTACGAGCAGTACTTC.